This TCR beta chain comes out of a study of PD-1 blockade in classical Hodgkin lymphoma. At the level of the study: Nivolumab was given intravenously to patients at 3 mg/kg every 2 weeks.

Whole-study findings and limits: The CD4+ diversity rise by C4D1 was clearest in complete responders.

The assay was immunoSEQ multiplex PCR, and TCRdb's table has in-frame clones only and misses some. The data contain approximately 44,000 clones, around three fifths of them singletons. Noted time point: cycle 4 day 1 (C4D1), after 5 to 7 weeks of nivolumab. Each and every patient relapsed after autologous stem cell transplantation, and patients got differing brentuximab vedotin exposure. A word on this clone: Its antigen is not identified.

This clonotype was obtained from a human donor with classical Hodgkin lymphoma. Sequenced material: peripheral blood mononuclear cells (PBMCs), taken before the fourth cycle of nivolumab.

CDR3 bases: TGTGCCAGCAGCGTTGGGCCGCGAGGGGACACTGAAGCTTTCTTT. Protein sequence: CASSVGPRGDTEAFF. The V gene is TRBV9, the J gene TRBJ1-1, with D possibly matching TRBD1 (5 bases). V gave up 2 bases and J gave up 3 bases, with 14 bases separating them. In germline, CDR1 is SGDLS, CDR2 YYNGEE. The length of the CDR3 is 15 residues.